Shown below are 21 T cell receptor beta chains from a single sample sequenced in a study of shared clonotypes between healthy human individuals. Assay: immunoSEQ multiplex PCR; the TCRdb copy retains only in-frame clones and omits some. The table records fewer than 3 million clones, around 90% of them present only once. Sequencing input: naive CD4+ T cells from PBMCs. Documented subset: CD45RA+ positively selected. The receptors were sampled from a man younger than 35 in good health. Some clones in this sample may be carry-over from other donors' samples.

As DNA, the CDR3 is TGTGCTAGTGGTTTGATTCCACCGACAGACCCTAACTATGGCTACACCTTC. Amino acid sequence: CASGLIPPTDPNYGYTF. The rearrangement joins TRBV12-5 to TRBJ1-2, with a tentative D call TRBD1 (5 bases). The germline gives CDR1 LGHNT, CDR2 FRNRAP. V was cut by 2 bases and J by 0 bases, with 16 bases left in between. The CDR3 extends over 17 amino acids.

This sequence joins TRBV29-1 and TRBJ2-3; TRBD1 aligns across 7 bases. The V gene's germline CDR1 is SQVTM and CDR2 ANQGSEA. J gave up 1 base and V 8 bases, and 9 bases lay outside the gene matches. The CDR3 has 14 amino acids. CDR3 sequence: CSSKRGQGTDTQYF. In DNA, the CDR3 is TGCAGCTCGAAAAGGGGGCAGGGCACAGATACGCAGTATTTT.

The CDR3 sequence: CASSPGLTLYNEQFF. The CDR3 DNA follows: TGCGCCAGCAGCCCCGGGTTAACCCTCTACAATGAGCAGTTCTTC. The chain recombines TRBV5-1 with TRBJ2-1; D unresolved. This CDR3 region has 15 residues. Germline loops: CDR1 SGHRS, CDR2 YFSETQ. Trimming pared 4 bases from V and 3 bases from J, leaving 14 bases between.

The CDR3 region is CASSSWTSGRREQFF. The CDR3 bases are TGTGCCAGCAGCTCATGGACTAGCGGGAGACGAGAGCAGTTCTTC. This rearrangement joins TRBV28 to TRBJ2-1, with TRBD2 matching over 13 bases. The germline V gene encodes CDR1 MDHEN and CDR2 SYDVKM. The CDR3 spans 15 residues. Germline trimming cut 6 bases from V and 10 bases from J; bases unmatched to any gene: 9.

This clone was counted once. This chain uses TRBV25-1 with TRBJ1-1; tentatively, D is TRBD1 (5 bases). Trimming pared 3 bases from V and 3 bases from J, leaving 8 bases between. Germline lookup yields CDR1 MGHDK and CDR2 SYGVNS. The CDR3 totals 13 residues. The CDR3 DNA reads TGTGCCAGCAGTGACCCGGGGCACACTGAAGCTTTCTTT. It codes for CASSDPGHTEAFF.

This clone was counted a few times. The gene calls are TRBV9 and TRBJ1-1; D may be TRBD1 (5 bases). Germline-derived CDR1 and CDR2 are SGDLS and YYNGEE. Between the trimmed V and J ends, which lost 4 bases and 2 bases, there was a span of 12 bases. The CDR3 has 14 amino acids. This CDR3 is CASSTRDRNTEAFF. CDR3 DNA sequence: TGTGCCAGCAGCACCCGGGACCGAAACACTGAAGCTTTCTTT. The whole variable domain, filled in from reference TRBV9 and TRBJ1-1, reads DSGVTQTPKHLITATGQRVTLRCSPRSGDLSVYWYQQSLDQGLQFLIQYYNGEERAKGNILERFSAQQFPDLHSELNLSSLELGDSALYFCASSTRDRNTEAFFGQGTRLTVV.

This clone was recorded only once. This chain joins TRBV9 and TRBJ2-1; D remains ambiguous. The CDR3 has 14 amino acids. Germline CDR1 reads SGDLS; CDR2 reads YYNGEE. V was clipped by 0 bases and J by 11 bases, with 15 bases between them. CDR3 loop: CASSVVDTEAKQFF. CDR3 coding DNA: TGTGCCAGCAGCGTAGTAGACACGGAAGCTAAGCAGTTCTTC.

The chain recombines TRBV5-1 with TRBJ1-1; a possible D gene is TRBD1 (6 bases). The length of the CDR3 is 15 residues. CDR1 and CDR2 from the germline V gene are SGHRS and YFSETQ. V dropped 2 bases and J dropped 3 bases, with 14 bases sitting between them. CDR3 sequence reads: CASSFGGPGDTEAFF. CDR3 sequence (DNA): TGCGCCAGCAGCTTCGGAGGGCCAGGGGACACTGAAGCTTTCTTT. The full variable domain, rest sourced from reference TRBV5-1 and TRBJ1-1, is KAGVTQTPRYLIKTRGQQVTLSCSPISGHRSVSWYQQTPGQGLQFLFEYFSETQRNKGNFPGRFSGRQFSNSRSEMNVSTLELGDSALYLCASSFGGPGDTEAFFGQGTRLTVV.

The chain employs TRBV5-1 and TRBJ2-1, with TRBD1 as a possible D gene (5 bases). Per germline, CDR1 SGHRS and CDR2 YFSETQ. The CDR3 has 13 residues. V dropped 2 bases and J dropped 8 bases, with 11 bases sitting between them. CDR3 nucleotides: TGCGCCAGCAGCTTAGAACAGGTTGATGAGCAGTTCTTC. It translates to CASSLEQVDEQFF.

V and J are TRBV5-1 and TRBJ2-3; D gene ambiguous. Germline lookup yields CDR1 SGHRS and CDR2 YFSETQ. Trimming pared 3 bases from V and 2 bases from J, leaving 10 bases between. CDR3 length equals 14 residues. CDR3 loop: CASSSPPITDTQYF. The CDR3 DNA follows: TGCGCCAGCAGCTCGCCTCCGATCACAGATACGCAGTATTTT.

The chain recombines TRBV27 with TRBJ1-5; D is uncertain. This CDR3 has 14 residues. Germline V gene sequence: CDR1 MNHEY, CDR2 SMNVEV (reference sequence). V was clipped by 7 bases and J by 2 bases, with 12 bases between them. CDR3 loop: CASTLTPGNQPQHF. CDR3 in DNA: TGTGCCAGCACCCTCACCCCAGGCAATCAGCCCCAGCATTTT.

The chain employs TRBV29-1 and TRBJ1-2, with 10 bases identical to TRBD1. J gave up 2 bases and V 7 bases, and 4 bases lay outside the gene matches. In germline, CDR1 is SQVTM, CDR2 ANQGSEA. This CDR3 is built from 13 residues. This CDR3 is CSASGQGNYGYTF. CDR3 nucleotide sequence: TGCAGCGCCTCGGGACAGGGGAACTATGGCTACACCTTC.

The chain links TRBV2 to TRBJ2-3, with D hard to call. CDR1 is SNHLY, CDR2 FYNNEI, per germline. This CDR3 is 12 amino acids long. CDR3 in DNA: TGTGGCAAGGGTCATAGCACAGATACGCAGTATTTT. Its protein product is CGKGHSTDTQYF. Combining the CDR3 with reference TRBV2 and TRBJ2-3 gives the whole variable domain EPEVTQTPSHQVTQMGQEVILRCVPISNHLYFYWYRQILGQKVEFLVSFYNNEISEKSEIFDDQFSVERPDGSNFTLKIRSTKLEDSAMYFCGKGHSTDTQYFGPGTRLTVL.

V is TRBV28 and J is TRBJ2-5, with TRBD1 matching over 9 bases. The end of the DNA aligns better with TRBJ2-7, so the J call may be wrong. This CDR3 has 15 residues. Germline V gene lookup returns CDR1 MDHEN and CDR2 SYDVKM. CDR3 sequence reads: CASSPRGQGSREQYF. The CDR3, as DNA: TGTGCCAGCAGCCCTAGGGGACAGGGTAGTCGCGAGCAGTACTTC.

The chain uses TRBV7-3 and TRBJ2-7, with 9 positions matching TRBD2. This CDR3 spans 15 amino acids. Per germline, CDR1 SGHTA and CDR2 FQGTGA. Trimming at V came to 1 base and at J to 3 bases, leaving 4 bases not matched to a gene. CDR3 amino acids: CASSLIAGEGYEQYF. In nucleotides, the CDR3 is TGTGCCAGCAGCTTAATAGCGGGAGAAGGCTACGAGCAGTACTTC. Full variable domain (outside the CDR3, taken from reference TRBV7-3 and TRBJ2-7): GAGVSQTPSNKVTEKGKYVELRCDPISGHTALYWYRQSLGQGPEFLIYFQGTGAADDSGLPNDRFFAVRPEGSVSTLKIQRTERGDSAVYLCASSLIAGEGYEQYFGPGTRLTVT.

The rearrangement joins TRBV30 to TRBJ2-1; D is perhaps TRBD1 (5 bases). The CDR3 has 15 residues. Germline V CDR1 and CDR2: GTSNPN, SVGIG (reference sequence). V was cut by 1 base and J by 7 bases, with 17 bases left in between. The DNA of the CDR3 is TGTGCCTGGAGTGCCCCAGGGCTCAAACGGAATGAGCAGTTCTTC. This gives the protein CAWSAPGLKRNEQFF.

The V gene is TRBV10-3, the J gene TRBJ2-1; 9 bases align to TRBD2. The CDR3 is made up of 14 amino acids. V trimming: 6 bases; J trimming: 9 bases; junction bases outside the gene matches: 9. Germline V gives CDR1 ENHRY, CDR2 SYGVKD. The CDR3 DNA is TGTGCCATCAGCATAGCGGGAGAGGGGGTTGAGCAGTTCTTC. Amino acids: CAISIAGEGVEQFF.

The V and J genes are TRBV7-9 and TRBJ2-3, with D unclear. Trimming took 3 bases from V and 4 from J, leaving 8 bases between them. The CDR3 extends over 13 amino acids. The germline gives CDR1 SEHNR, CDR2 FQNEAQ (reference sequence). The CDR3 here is CASSFPNPDTQYF. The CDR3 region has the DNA TGTGCCAGCAGCTTCCCTAACCCAGATACGCAGTATTTT.

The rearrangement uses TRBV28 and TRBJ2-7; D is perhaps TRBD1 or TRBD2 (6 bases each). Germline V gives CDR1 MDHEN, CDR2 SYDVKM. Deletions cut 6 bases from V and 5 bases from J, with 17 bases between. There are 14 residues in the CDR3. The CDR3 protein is CASRPQGGGNEQYF. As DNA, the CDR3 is TGTGCCAGCAGGCCACAGGGAGGTGGAAACGAGCAGTACTTC.

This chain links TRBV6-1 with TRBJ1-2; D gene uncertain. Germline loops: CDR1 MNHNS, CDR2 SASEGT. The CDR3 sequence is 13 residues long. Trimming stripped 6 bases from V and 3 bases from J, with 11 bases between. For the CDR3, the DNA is TGTGCCAGCAGGAATAGGAACGACTATGGCTACACCTTC. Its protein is CASRNRNDYGYTF.

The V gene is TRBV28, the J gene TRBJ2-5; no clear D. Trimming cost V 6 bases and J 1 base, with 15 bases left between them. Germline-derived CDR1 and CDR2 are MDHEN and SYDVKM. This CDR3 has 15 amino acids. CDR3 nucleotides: TGTGCCAGCAGCCTGGTAGGTGGAATCCAAGAGACCCAGTACTTC. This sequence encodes CASSLVGGIQETQYF.